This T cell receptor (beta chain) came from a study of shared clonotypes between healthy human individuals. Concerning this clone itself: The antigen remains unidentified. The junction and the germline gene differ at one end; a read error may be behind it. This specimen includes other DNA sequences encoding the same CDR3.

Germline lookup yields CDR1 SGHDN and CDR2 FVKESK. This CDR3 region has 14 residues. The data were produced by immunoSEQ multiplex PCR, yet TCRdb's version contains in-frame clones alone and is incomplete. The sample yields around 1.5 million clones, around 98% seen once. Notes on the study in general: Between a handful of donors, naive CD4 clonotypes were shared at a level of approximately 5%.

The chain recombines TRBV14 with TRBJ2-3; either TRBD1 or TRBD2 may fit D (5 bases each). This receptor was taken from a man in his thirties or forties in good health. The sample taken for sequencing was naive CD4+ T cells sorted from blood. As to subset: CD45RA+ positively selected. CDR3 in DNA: TGTGCCAGCAGCCAAGATCGGGGCACTGATACGCAGTATTTT. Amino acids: CASSQDRGTDTQYF.